This entry features one TCR beta chain sequence. This sample's treatment: randomized to nivolumab then ipilimumab (arm A) or the reverse (arm B). This specimen comes from a study of sequential checkpoint blockade in melanoma. Clones were sequenced by immunoSEQ multiplex PCR, and TCRdb holds only the in-frame ones, with some missing. The top ten hold 28% of the sample, which has around 11,000 clones, around 69% seen once. The CDR3 loop spans 15 amino acids. Looked up from germline, CDR1 is MDHEN and CDR2 is SYDVKM. The V segment lost 6 bases and the J segment 2 bases; nucleotides outside the gene matches: 6.

Sequences were derived from CD8+ T cells sorted from blood (inferred from file names), sampled from a patient given nivolumab and ipilimumab in sequence. This clonotype was obtained from a human donor with melanoma. The chain couples TRBV28 to TRBJ1-5; TRBD1 agrees at 8 bases. The CDR3 here is CASSLLTGGNQPQHF. The CDR3 DNA sequence: TGTGCCAGCAGCCTCCTGACAGGGGGCAATCAGCCCCAGCATTTT.